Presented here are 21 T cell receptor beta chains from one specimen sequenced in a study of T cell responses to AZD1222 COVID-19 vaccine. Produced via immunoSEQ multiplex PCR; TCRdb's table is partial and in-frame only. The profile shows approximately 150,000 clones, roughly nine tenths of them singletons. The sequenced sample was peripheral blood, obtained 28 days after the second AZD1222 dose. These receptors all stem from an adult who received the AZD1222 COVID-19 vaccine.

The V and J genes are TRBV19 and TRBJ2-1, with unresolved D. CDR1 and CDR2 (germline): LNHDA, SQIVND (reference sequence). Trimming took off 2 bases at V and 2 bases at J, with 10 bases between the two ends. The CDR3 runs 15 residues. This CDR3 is CASSISLQTYNEQFF. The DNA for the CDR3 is TGTGCCAGTAGTATATCCCTACAAACCTACAATGAGCAGTTCTTC.

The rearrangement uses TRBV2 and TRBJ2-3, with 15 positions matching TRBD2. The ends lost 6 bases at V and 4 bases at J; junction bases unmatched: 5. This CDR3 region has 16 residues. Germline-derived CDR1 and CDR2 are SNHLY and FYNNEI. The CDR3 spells CASSRTSGGVSDTQYF. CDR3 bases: TGTGCCAGCAGCCGGACTAGCGGGGGGGTATCAGATACGCAGTATTTT.

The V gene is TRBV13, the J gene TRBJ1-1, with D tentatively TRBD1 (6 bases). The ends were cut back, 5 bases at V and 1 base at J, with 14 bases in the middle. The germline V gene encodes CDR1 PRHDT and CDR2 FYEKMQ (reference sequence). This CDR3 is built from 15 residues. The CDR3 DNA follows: TGTGCCAGCAGCCTTTACAGGGCCGGGAACACTGAAGCTTTCTTT. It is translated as CASSLYRAGNTEAFF.

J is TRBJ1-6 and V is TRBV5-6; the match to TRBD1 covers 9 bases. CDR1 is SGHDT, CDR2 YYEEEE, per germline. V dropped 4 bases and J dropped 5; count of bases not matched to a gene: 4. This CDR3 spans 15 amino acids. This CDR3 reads CASSDGTGNNSPLHF. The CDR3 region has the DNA TGTGCCAGCAGCGACGGGACAGGGAATAATTCACCCCTCCACTTT.

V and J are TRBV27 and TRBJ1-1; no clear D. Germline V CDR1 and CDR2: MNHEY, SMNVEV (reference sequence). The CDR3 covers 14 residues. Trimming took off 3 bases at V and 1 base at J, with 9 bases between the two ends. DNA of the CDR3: TGTGCCAGCAGTTTGGTCGGTAAGAACACTGAAGCTTTCTTT. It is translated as CASSLVGKNTEAFF.

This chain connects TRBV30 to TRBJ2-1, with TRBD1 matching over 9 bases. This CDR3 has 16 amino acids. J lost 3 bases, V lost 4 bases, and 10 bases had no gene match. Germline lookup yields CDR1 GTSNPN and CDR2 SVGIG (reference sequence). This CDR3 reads CAWTLGGTGNYNEQFF. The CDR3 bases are TGTGCCTGGACCTTGGGGGGGACAGGGAACTACAATGAGCAGTTCTTC.

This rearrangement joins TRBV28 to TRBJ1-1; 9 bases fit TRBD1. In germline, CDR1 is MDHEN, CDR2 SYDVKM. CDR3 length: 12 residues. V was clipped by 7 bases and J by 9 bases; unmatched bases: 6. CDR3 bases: TGTGCCAGCATTGTGGGGACAGGGCAAGCTTTCTTT. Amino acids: CASIVGTGQAFF.

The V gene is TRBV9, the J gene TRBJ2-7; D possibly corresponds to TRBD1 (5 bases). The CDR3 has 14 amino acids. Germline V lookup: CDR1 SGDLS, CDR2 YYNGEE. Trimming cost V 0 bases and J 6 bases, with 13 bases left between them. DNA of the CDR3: TGTGCCAGCAGCGTAGACAGGACCTACGGCGAGCAGTACTTC. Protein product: CASSVDRTYGEQYF.

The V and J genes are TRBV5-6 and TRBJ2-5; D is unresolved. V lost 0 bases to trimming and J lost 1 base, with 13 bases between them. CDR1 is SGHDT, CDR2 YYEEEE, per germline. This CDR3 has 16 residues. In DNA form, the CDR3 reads TGTGCCAGCAGCTTGGTAGCCAGCTACAGCCAAGAGACCCAGTACTTC. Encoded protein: CASSLVASYSQETQYF. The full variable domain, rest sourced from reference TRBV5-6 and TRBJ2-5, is DAGVTQSPTHLIKTRGQQVTLRCSPKSGHDTVSWYQQALGQGPQFIFQYYEEEERQRGNFPDRFSGHQFPNYSSELNVNALLLGDSALYLCASSLVASYSQETQYFGPGTRLLVL.

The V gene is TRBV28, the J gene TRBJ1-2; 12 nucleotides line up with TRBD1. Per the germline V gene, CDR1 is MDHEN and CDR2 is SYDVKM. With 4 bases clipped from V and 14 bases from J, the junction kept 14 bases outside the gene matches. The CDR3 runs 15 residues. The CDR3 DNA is TGTGCCAGCAGTTCCCCCCCCATGGGACAGGGGGCGCCTACCTTC. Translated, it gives CASSSPPMGQGAPTF.

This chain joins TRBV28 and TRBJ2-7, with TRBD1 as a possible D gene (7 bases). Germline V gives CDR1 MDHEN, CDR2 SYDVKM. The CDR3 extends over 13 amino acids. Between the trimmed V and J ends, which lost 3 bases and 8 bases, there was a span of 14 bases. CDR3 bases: TGTGCCAGCAGTTTCGGGGGACAGCCTAAGCAGTACTTC. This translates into CASSFGGQPKQYF.

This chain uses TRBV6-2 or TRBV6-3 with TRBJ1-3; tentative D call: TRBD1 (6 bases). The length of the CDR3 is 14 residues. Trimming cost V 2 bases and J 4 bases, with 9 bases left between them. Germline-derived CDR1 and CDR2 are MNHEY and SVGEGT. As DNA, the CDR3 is TGTGCCAGCAGTTACGGGACACCAGGAAACACCATATATTTT. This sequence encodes CASSYGTPGNTIYF.

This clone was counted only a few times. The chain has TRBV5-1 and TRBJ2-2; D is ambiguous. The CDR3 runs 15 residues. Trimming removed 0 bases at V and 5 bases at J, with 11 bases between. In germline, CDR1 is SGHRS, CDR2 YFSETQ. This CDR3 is CASSLAELSTGELFF. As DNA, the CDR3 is TGCGCCAGCAGCTTGGCCGAACTATCTACCGGGGAGCTGTTTTTT.

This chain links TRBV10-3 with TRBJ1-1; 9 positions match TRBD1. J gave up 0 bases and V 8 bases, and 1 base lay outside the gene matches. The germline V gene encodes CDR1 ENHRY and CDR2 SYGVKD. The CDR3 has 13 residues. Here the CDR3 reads CAIGTGMNTEAFF. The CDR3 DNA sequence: TGTGCCATCGGGACAGGGATGAACACTGAAGCTTTCTTT.

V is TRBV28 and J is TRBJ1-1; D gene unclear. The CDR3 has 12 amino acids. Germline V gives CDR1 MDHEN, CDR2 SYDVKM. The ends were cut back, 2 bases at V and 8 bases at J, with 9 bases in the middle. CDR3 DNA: TGTGCCAGCAGTTTACTGGGCAGAGAAGCTTTCTTT. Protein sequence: CASSLLGREAFF.

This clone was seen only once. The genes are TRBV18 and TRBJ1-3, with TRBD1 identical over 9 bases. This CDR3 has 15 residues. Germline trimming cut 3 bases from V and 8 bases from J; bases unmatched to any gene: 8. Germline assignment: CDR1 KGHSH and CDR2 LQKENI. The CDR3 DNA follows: TGTGCCAGCTCACCGGGGACAGGGAAAGGATACACCATATATTTT. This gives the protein CASSPGTGKGYTIYF.

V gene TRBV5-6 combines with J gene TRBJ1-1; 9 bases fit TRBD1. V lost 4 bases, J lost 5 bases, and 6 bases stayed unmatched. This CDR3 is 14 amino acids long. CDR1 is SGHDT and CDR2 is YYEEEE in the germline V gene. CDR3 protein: CASSGTGGETEAFF. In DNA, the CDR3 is TGTGCCAGCAGCGGAACAGGGGGCGAGACTGAAGCTTTCTTT.

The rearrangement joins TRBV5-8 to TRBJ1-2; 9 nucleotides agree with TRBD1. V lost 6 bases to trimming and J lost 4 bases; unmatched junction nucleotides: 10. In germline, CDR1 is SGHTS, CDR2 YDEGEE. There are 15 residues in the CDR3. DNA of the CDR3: TGTGCCAGCATCGGGACAGGGAGTTTTCGCTATGGCTACACCTTC. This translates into CASIGTGSFRYGYTF.

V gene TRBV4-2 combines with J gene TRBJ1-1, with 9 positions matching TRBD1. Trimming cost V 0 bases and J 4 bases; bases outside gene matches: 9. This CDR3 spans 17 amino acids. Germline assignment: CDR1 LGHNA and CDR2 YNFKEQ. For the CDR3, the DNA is TGTGCCAGCAGCCAAGAAGGAACAGGGGGCGCGTTCACTGAAGCTTTCTTT. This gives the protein CASSQEGTGGAFTEAFF.

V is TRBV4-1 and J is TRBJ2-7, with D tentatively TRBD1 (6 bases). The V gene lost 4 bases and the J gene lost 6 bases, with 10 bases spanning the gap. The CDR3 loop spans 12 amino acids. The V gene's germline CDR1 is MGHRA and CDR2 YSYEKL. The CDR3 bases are TGCGCCAGCAGCCTTACAGGGCCCGAGCAGTACGTC. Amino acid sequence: CASSLTGPEQYV.

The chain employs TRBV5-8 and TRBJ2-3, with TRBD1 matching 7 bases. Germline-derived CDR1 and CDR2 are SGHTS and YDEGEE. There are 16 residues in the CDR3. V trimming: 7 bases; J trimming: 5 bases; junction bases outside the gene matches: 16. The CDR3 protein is CASGRLRDSSGDTQYF. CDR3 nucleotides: TGTGCCAGCGGACGACTGAGGGACAGCTCGGGAGATACGCAGTATTTT.